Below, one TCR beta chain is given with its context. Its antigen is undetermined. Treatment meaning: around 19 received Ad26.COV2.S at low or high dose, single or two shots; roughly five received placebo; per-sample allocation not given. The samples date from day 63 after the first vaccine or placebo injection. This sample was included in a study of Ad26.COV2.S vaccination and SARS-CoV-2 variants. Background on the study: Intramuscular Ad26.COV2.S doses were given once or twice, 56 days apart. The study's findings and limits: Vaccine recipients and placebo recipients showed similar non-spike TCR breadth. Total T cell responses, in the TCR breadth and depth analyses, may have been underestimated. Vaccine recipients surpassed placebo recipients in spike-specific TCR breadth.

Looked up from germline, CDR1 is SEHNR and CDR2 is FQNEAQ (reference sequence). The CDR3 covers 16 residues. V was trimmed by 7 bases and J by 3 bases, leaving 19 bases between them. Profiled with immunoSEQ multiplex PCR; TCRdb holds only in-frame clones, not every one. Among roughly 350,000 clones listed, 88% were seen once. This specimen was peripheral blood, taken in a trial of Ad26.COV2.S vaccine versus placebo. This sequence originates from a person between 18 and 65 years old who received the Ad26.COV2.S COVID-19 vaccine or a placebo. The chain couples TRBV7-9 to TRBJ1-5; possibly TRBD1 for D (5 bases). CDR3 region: CASTPGGGHANQPQHF. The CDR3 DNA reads TGTGCCAGCACCCCGGGGGGGGGTCATGCCAATCAGCCCCAGCATTTT.